This is a list of T cell receptor beta chains from one sample in a study of cytomegalovirus exposure and HLA in healthy donors. The data were produced by immunoSEQ multiplex PCR, yet TCRdb's version contains in-frame clones alone and is incomplete. Among some 150,000 clones listed, roughly 80% were seen once. Specimen: PBMCs. The receptors derive from a woman in her 50s in good health and CMV-seropositive. CDR3s include the opening cysteine and the closing phenylalanine or tryptophan. A D gene is named only where the DNA matches it firmly. Rows may omit the clone size; those that give it use once, few, many or a size class.

V gene	clone size	J gene	D gene	CDR3 DNA	CDR3 protein
TRBV19	NA	TRBJ2-1	NA	TGTGCCAGTAGTATCACGGCGGGGACCTACAATGAGCAGTTCTTC	CASSITAGTYNEQFF
TRBV29-1	NA	TRBJ2-3	TRBD1	TGCAGCGTTGATACAGGGGGTTCAGATACGCAGTATTTT	CSVDTGGSDTQYF
TRBV13	once	TRBJ2-7	NA	TGTGCCAGCAGCTCCCGGGGGAACTACGAGCAGTACTTC	CASSSRGNYEQYF
TRBV12-5	NA	TRBJ2-1	TRBD2	TGTGCTAGTGGTTTGGGCGGGGGGACCAATGAGCAGTTCTTC	CASGLGGGTNEQFF
TRBV6-6	NA	TRBJ2-3	TRBD2	TGTGCCAGCAGTTCCGCGGGGCGGGGGGGCACAGATACGCAGTATTTT	CASSSAGRGGTDTQYF
TRBV5-1	NA	TRBJ2-1	NA	TGCGCCAGCAGGGACACCCTGGACAATGAGCAGTTCTTC	CASRDTLDNEQFF
TRBV27	NA	TRBJ1-1	TRBD1	TGTGCCAGCAGTTCGGGCGACAGGGTAGGGACTGAAGCTTTCTTT	CASSSGDRVGTEAFF
TRBV5-1	few	TRBJ2-7	TRBD1	TGCGCCAGCAGCTTGGGCCCGGGACAGGCATTATACGAGCAGTACTTC	CASSLGPGQALYEQYF
TRBV9	once	TRBJ2-2	TRBD1	TGTGCCAGCAGGGGGACAGCGAACACCGGGGAGCTGTTTTTT	CASRGTANTGELFF
TRBV2	NA	TRBJ2-7	NA	TGTGCCAGCAGTGAAGCTGCGGGCTACGAGCAGTACTTC	CASSEAAGYEQYF
TRBV4-3	NA	TRBJ2-1	NA	TGCGCCAGCAGCCAAGGGACAGCAAACAATGAGCAGTTCTTC	CASSQGTANNEQFF
TRBV6-1	few	TRBJ2-6	TRBD2	TGTGCCAGCAGTGTTAGATCAGGAGGCGGGGGGGCGGCTGGGGCCAACGTCCTGACTTTC	CASSVRSGGGGAAGANVLTF
TRBV28	NA	TRBJ2-5	TRBD2	TGTGCCAGCAGCCCATGGGGGGGGGAAGAGACCCAGTACTTC	CASSPWGGEETQYF
TRBV29-1	NA	TRBJ1-1	NA	TGCAGCGTCGGAGGGGTGAACACTGAAGCTTTCTTT	CSVGGVNTEAFF
TRBV6-6	NA	TRBJ1-2	NA	TGTGCCAGCAGTTACTTCAGGCAGGACTATGGCTACACCTTC	CASSYFRQDYGYTF
TRBV9	NA	TRBJ2-3	TRBD2	TGTGCCAGCAGCGTAAGGGCTAGCGGGGATACGCAGTATTTT	CASSVRASGDTQYF
TRBV29-1	once	TRBJ1-2	TRBD1	TGCAGCGTTGATAACCCAGGGGGCTCTGATGGCTACACCTTC	CSVDNPGGSDGYTF
TRBV5-8	NA	TRBJ2-5	NA	TGTGCCAGCAGCTTGGGGCAGGGGTTGGAGACCCAGTACTTC	CASSLGQGLETQYF
TRBV18	NA	TRBJ1-4	NA	TGTGCCAGCCGCGGCGGAGTTAATGAAAAACTGTTTTTT	CASRGGVNEKLFF
TRBV27	NA	TRBJ2-1	TRBD1	TGTGCCAGCAGTTTTGGTACCATACGGACAGGGAAAGGTGAGCAGTTCTTC	CASSFGTIRTGKGEQFF
TRBV14	NA	TRBJ2-1	TRBD1	TGTGCCAGCAGCCAAGCCACAGGGGGGTACAATGAGCAGTTCTTC	CASSQATGGYNEQFF
TRBV11-2	NA	TRBJ1-2	NA	TGTGCCAGCAGCTTAGACACGGGAGGTTTGGGTGGCTACACCTTC	CASSLDTGGLGGYTF
TRBV2	NA	TRBJ2-6	NA	TGTGCCAGCAGTCTGGACATGTCTGGGGCCAACGTCCTGACTTTC	CASSLDMSGANVLTF